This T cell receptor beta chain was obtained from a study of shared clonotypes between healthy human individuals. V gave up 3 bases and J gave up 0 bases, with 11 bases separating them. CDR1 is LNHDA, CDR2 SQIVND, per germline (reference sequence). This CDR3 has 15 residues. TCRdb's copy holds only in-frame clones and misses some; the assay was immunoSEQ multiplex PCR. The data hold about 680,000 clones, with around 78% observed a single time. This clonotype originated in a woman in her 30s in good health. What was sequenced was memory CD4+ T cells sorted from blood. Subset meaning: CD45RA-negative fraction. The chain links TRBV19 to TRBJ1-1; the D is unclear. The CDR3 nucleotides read TGTGCCAGTAGTATTTTAGGTCAAGTGAACACTGAAGCTTTCTTT. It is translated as CASSILGQVNTEAFF.